This is a list of T cell receptor beta chains from one sample in a study of T cells in Graves' hyperthyroidism and ophthalmopathy. TCRdb called the multiplex PCR reads again in MiXCR, with one record for every CDR3 protein. In the table there are 600,000 to 750,000 distinct CDR3 sequences, around 15% of which are singletons. Sequencing was done on a sample of blood. The receptor source for this set is a man aged 50-59 years with Graves' hyperthyroidism. Each CDR3 is given with its conserved first and last residue. The order of the fields is V gene, D gene, J gene, clone size, CDR3 protein, CDR3 DNA. A D gene is named only where the DNA matches it firmly. Size values are once, few and many counts, or a class for expanded clones, and some rows have none.

>TRBV24-1|.|TRBJ2-6|.
CATSDWKSSGANVLTF
TGTGCCACCAGTGATTGGAAGAGCTCTGGGGCCAACGTCCTGACTTTC
>TRBV28|.|TRBJ2-6|few
CASSFSGPGANVLTF
TGTGCCAGCAGTTTCTCAGGGCCTGGGGCCAACGTCCTGACTTTC
>TRBV7-2|TRBD1|TRBJ2-7|few
CASSFPPRTGRYEQYF
TGTGCCAGCAGCTTTCCGCCAAGGACAGGGAGGTACGAGCAGTACTTC
>TRBV30|TRBD2|TRBJ2-2|.
CAWKWVGRGTGELFF
TGTGCCTGGAAATGGGTCGGGAGGGGAACCGGGGAGCTGTTTTTT
>TRBV18|.|TRBJ1-1|few
CASSPGTQNTEAFF
TGTGCCAGCTCACCCGGGACACAGAACACTGAAGCTTTCTTT
>TRBV20-1|.|TRBJ1-1|.
CSAVRAVQNTEAFF
TGCAGTGCCGTCCGGGCTGTCCAGAACACTGAAGCTTTCTTT
>TRBV6-9|.|TRBJ1-2|few
CASRYSGGGYIF
TGTGCCAGCAGATATTCAGGTGGTGGCTACATCTTC
>TRBV30|.|TRBJ1-1|few
CAWTRLSYTEAFF
TGTGCCTGGACAAGGCTCAGTTACACTGAAGCTTTCTTT
>TRBV19|TRBD1|TRBJ2-2|.
CASSIPWTGGRNGELFF
TGTGCCAGTAGTATCCCCTGGACAGGGGGCAGGAACGGGGAGCTGTTTTTT
>TRBV5-1|.|TRBJ2-7|many
CASSLGGYEQYF
TGTGCCAGCAGTCTAGGGGGGTACGAGCAGTACTTC
>TRBV12-3/TRBV12-4|.|TRBJ2-5|.
CASSPEGVVQDF
TGTGCCAGCAGTCCGGAGGGGGTAGTTCAGGACTTC
>TRBV28|TRBD1|TRBJ2-7|.
CASSPRQGAIEQYF
TGTGCCAGCAGTCCCCGCCAGGGGGCGATTGAGCAGTACTTC
>TRBV5-1|.|TRBJ2-3|.
CASSLNQSPDTQYF
TGCGCCAGCAGCTTGAATCAATCTCCAGATACGCAGTATTTT
>TRBV30|.|TRBJ1-4|few
CAWSQGQPSATNEKLFF
TGTGCCTGGAGTCAAGGACAGCCCTCGGCAACTAATGAAAAACTGTTTTTT
>TRBV20-1|.|TRBJ2-5|.
CSARTTPPGETQYF
TGCAGTGCTAGAACGACCCCGCCGGGGGAGACCCAGTACTTC
>TRBV3-1|TRBD1|TRBJ2-7|.
CASSQERTGGHEQYF
TGTGCCAGCAGCCAAGAAAGGACAGGGGGCCACGAGCAGTACTTC
>TRBV14|.|TRBJ1-1|.
CASSPQPLNAEAFF
TGTGCCAGCAGCCCCCAGCCGCTGAACGCTGAAGCTTTCTTT
>TRBV27|TRBD1|TRBJ1-1|many
CASSAPGQGPLGTEAFF
TGTGCCAGCAGTGCTCCGGGACAGGGGCCTTTGGGCACTGAAGCTTTCTTT
>TRBV24-1|TRBD2|TRBJ2-1|many
CATEGLAGAENEQFF
TGTGCCACCGAGGGACTAGCGGGAGCTGAGAATGAGCAGTTCTTC
>TRBV6-1|.|TRBJ1-5|.
CASSDPRPSLIGRPQHF
TGTGCCAGCAGTGACCCGCGCCCGTCCTTGATCGGGCGGCCCCAGCATTTT
>TRBV13|TRBD1|TRBJ2-2|.
CASSAGQGWRNTGELFF
TGTGCCAGCAGCGCGGGACAGGGGTGGAGAAATACCGGGGAGCTGTTTTTT